One and the same sample provided the 7 T cell receptor beta chains below, sequenced in a study of metastatic and nonmetastatic thyroid tumors. TCRdb re-called the PCR reads with MiXCR. This sample has 25,000 to 35,000 clones; about 17% occur once, and the top ten carry approximately 4.5%. All patients were treatment-naive before thyroid surgery. Sequencing was performed on blood. The source is a female donor with papillary thyroid cancer or a benign thyroid nodule (not recorded which). Some clones in this sample may be carry-over from other donors' samples.

This clone was observed a few times. The rearrangement joins TRBV2 to TRBJ1-2, with 9 bases fitting TRBD1. The V gene's germline CDR1 is SNHLY and CDR2 FYNNEI. This CDR3 comprises 14 residues. Losses at the gene ends were 0 bases for V and 4 bases for J; bases not matched to a gene: 0. The chain's CDR3 is CASSEAGQGYGYTF. The CDR3, as DNA: TGTGCCAGCAGTGAAGCGGGACAGGGCTATGGCTACACCTTC. Looking up the rest from reference TRBV2 and TRBJ1-2 gives the full variable domain: EPEVTQTPSHQVTQMGQEVILRCVPISNHLYFYWYRQILGQKVEFLVSFYNNEISEKSEIFDDQFSVERPDGSNFTLKIRSTKLEDSAMYFCASSEAGQGYGYTFGSGTRLTVV.

Judged by abundance, this clone is medium-sized (0.01 to 0.1%). The V and J genes are TRBV27 and TRBJ1-2; D not resolved. From germline, CDR1 is MNHEY and CDR2 SMNVEV (reference sequence). Between the trimmed V and J ends, which lost 8 bases and 3 bases, there was a span of 19 bases. The CDR3 consists of 15 residues. This CDR3 reads CASAPLGGQDYGYTF. CDR3 DNA sequence: TGTGCCAGCGCCCCACTAGGCGGCCAAGACTATGGCTACACCTTC.

The rearrangement joins TRBV6-1 to TRBJ1-1, with D perhaps matching TRBD1 (5 bases). From germline, CDR1 is MNHNS and CDR2 SASEGT. This CDR3 is built from 16 residues. V lost 5 bases and J 4 bases, leaving 20 bases between the germline ends. CDR3 sequence reads: CASSWGGFGGGTEAFF. CDR3 bases: TGTGCCAGCAGTTGGGGCGGGTTCGGGGGTGGCACTGAAGCTTTCTTT.

The table lists this clone with a few counts. CDR3 residues: CASSPSGFEQYF. CDR3 DNA: TGTGCCAGCAGTCCAAGCGGGTTCGAGCAGTACTTC. J is TRBJ2-7 and V is TRBV27; TRBD2 is a possible D gene (6 bases). V was pared by 5 bases and J by 6 bases, with 11 bases between. CDR1 and CDR2 (germline): MNHEY, SMNVEV (reference sequence). The CDR3 covers 12 residues.

Concerning this clone: A much more abundant neighbour one base away suggests this may be a read error. This sequence joins TRBV11-3 and TRBJ2-7; 9 bases fit TRBD2. The CDR3 covers 13 residues. V gave up 4 bases and J gave up 6 bases; unmatched junction bases: 4. CDR1 is SGHNT and CDR2 is YENEEA in the germline V gene. The CDR3 sequence is CASSYGTSSEQYF. In DNA form, the CDR3 reads TGTGCCAGCAGCTACGGGACTAGCAGCGAGCAGTACTTC.

V and J are TRBV6-1 and TRBJ2-2, with 7 bases that match TRBD2. V shed 6 bases and J 2 bases; nucleotides not matched to a gene: 6. Looked up from germline, CDR1 is MNHNS and CDR2 is SASEGT. The CDR3 has 15 residues. The CDR3 is CASSSGTTNTGELFF. In DNA form, the CDR3 reads TGTGCCAGCAGCTCCGGGACTACTAACACCGGGGAGCTGTTTTTT.

Concerning this clone itself: One end of the junction fails to match germline, which may point to a read error. The same CDR3 arises from other DNA sequences in this sample as well. The gene calls are TRBV24-1 and TRBJ2-2, with a weak D call TRBD2 (6 bases). CDR1 and CDR2 (germline): KGHDR, SFDVKD. There are 18 residues in the CDR3. For the CDR3, the DNA is TGTGCCACTAGCGCCTACGGGAGCGGCCGATGGTCCACCGGTGAGCTGTTTTTT. Its translation: CATSAYGSGRWSTGELFF.